The rows below give T cell receptor beta chains drawn from one sample of a study of beta chain features in type 1 diabetes. Profiled with immunoSEQ multiplex PCR; TCRdb holds only in-frame clones, not every one. The sample lists over 25,000 clones, approximately 51% occurring once. Sample: Tregs from blood. The receptors here all came from a woman younger than 35 with type 1 diabetes. The CDR3 runs from the conserved cysteine through the conserved F or W. The order of the fields is CDR3 protein, CDR3 DNA, D gene, J gene, clone size, V gene. A D gene is named only where the DNA matches it firmly. Size is stated for part of the rows, as once, few or many counts, or as a class when the clone is expanded.

cdr3_aa: CASSSSLAKNIQYF
cdr3_nt: TGTGCCAGCAGTTCGTCACTAGCCAAAAACATTCAGTACTTC
d_call: .
j_call: TRBJ2-4
clone_size: .
v_call: TRBV7-2

cdr3_aa: CASRGERGRIGSYEQYF
cdr3_nt: TGTGCCAGCAGGGGTGAAAGGGGGCGCATTGGCTCCTACGAGCAGTACTTC
d_call: TRBD1
j_call: TRBJ2-7
clone_size: .
v_call: TRBV28

cdr3_aa: CAWSVQGRERGTQYF
cdr3_nt: TGTGCCTGGAGTGTCCAGGGGCGGGAGCGGGGGACCCAGTACTTC
d_call: .
j_call: TRBJ2-5
clone_size: once
v_call: TRBV30

cdr3_aa: CASSPGLVYEQFF
cdr3_nt: TGTGCCAGCAGCCCGGGACTAGTCTATGAGCAGTTCTTC
d_call: TRBD2
j_call: TRBJ2-1
clone_size: .
v_call: TRBV5-6

cdr3_aa: CASSLQTGDPYGYTF
cdr3_nt: TGTGCCAGCAGTTTGCAGACAGGGGACCCATATGGCTACACCTTC
d_call: TRBD1
j_call: TRBJ1-2
clone_size: .
v_call: TRBV27

cdr3_aa: CASSERQRPGDTQYF
cdr3_nt: TGTGCCAGCAGCGAAAGACAGAGGCCGGGAGATACGCAGTATTTT
d_call: .
j_call: TRBJ2-3
clone_size: .
v_call: TRBV7-9

cdr3_aa: CASSLERTSGRNTQYF
cdr3_nt: TGTGCCAGCAGCTTAGAAAGGACTAGCGGGAGAAATACGCAGTATTTT
d_call: TRBD2
j_call: TRBJ2-3
clone_size: few
v_call: TRBV7-9

cdr3_aa: CAWSVGGSHGYTF
cdr3_nt: TGTGCCTGGAGTGTAGGGGGATCCCATGGCTACACCTTC
d_call: .
j_call: TRBJ1-2
clone_size: .
v_call: TRBV30

cdr3_aa: CASSVFGEKLFF
cdr3_nt: TGTGCCAGCAGTGTTTTCGGGGAAAAACTGTTTTTT
d_call: .
j_call: TRBJ1-4
clone_size: few
v_call: TRBV25-1

cdr3_aa: CASSPSGGSWADTQYF
cdr3_nt: TGTGCCAGCAGCCCCTCCGGGGGGTCCTGGGCAGATACGCAGTATTTT
d_call: TRBD2
j_call: TRBJ2-3
clone_size: once
v_call: TRBV9

cdr3_aa: CASSPEGRPSINTGELFF
cdr3_nt: TGCGCCAGCAGCCCGGAGGGCAGGCCATCGATAAACACCGGGGAGCTGTTTTTT
d_call: .
j_call: TRBJ2-2
clone_size: .
v_call: TRBV5-1

cdr3_aa: CASSRDRGYEQYF
cdr3_nt: TGCGCCAGCTCCCGGGACAGGGGCTACGAGCAGTACTTC
d_call: TRBD1
j_call: TRBJ2-7
clone_size: .
v_call: TRBV10-2

cdr3_aa: CASTQRDSTDTQYF
cdr3_nt: TGCGCCAGCACACAGCGGGACTCCACAGATACGCAGTATTTT
d_call: TRBD2
j_call: TRBJ2-3
clone_size: .
v_call: TRBV5-1

cdr3_aa: CASSLGDSYFPTNEKLFF
cdr3_nt: TGTGCCAGCAGCTTAGGGGACAGCTATTTTCCGACAAATGAAAAACTGTTTTTT
d_call: TRBD1
j_call: TRBJ1-4
clone_size: .
v_call: TRBV7-2

cdr3_aa: CASSPTASGSGNEQFF
cdr3_nt: TGCGCCAGCAGCCCGACGGCTAGCGGGAGTGGCAATGAGCAGTTCTTC
d_call: TRBD2
j_call: TRBJ2-1
clone_size: .
v_call: TRBV5-1

cdr3_aa: CASSARNYGYTF
cdr3_nt: TGTGCCAGTAGTGCCAGGAACTATGGCTACACCTTC
d_call: .
j_call: TRBJ1-2
clone_size: .
v_call: TRBV19

cdr3_aa: CASSPLRAAQHADTQYF
cdr3_nt: TGTGCCAGCAGCCCTCTCAGGGCGGCCCAGCACGCAGATACGCAGTATTTT
d_call: .
j_call: TRBJ2-3
clone_size: .
v_call: TRBV7-2

cdr3_aa: CASSLGGGDPGANVLTF
cdr3_nt: TGTGCCAGCAGCTTGGGCGGAGGGGACCCTGGGGCCAACGTCCTGACTTTC
d_call: .
j_call: TRBJ2-6
clone_size: few
v_call: TRBV7-9

cdr3_aa: CSATSTDTQYF
cdr3_nt: TGCAGTGCGACTAGCACAGATACGCAGTATTTT
d_call: .
j_call: TRBJ2-3
clone_size: .
v_call: TRBV20-1

cdr3_aa: CASTRDRVNSPLHF
cdr3_nt: TGTGCCAGCACCCGGGACAGGGTAAATTCACCCCTCCACTTT
d_call: TRBD1
j_call: TRBJ1-6
clone_size: once
v_call: TRBV7-2

cdr3_aa: CASSLAPSGYNEQFF
cdr3_nt: TGTGCCAGCAGCTTAGCGCCTAGCGGCTACAATGAGCAGTTCTTC
d_call: TRBD2
j_call: TRBJ2-1
clone_size: few
v_call: TRBV7-6

cdr3_aa: CANSLAGQGNQPQHF
cdr3_nt: TGCGCCAACAGCTTGGCCGGACAGGGCAATCAGCCCCAGCATTTT
d_call: TRBD1
j_call: TRBJ1-5
clone_size: once
v_call: TRBV5-1

cdr3_aa: CASSLAAPGKAFF
cdr3_nt: TGTGCCAGCAGCTTGGCGGCACCAGGGAAGGCTTTCTTT
d_call: .
j_call: TRBJ1-1
clone_size: .
v_call: TRBV5-4

cdr3_aa: CASSLFGTSGGGITDTQYF
cdr3_nt: TGTGCCAGCAGTTTGTTCGGGACTAGCGGGGGGGGAATCACAGATACGCAGTATTTT
d_call: TRBD2
j_call: TRBJ2-3
clone_size: .
v_call: TRBV27

cdr3_aa: CASSVGETGGSSYNEQFF
cdr3_nt: TGTGCCAGCAGCGTAGGGGAGACAGGGGGCAGCTCCTACAATGAGCAGTTCTTC
d_call: TRBD1
j_call: TRBJ2-1
clone_size: few
v_call: TRBV9

cdr3_aa: CASSPTLAKNIQYF
cdr3_nt: TGTGCCAGCTCTCCCACTTTAGCCAAAAACATTCAGTACTTC
d_call: .
j_call: TRBJ2-4
clone_size: .
v_call: TRBV18

cdr3_aa: CASSPLRTGGYNEQFF
cdr3_nt: TGTGCCAGCTCACCTTTGAGGACAGGGGGCTACAATGAGCAGTTCTTC
d_call: TRBD1
j_call: TRBJ2-1
clone_size: few
v_call: TRBV18